This TCR beta chain emerged from a study of low-dose radiotherapy and immunotherapy resistance in tumors. Alpha and beta chains were covered, as first-strand cDNA relied on TRAV- and TRBV-specific primers. The authors amplified TCRs for roughly 20 PCR cycles with a constant-region primer and a V-primer adapter. TCRdb re-called the reads with MiXCR, one entry per CDR3 protein. The repertoire holds around 13,000 distinct CDR3 sequences, roughly 66% seen once, with 7.7% in the top ten. The CDR3 is made up of 10 amino acids. Trimming removed 2 bases at V and 10 bases at J, with 5 bases between. CDR1 MNHNS and CDR2 SASEGT come from the germline V gene. Donors were administered nivolumab, ipilimumab, aspirin and low-dose cyclophosphamide, together with low-dose radiotherapy.

This clonotype was obtained from a human donor with advanced metastatic prostate, ovarian, gallbladder or colorectal cancer (not recorded which). This table probably holds off-target reads from a library built for another chain. The chain is built from TRBV6-1 and TRBJ1-2; D is uncertain. The chain's CDR3 is CASSEKTYTF. The CDR3 nucleotides are TGTGCCAGCAGTGAAAAGACCTACACCTTC.